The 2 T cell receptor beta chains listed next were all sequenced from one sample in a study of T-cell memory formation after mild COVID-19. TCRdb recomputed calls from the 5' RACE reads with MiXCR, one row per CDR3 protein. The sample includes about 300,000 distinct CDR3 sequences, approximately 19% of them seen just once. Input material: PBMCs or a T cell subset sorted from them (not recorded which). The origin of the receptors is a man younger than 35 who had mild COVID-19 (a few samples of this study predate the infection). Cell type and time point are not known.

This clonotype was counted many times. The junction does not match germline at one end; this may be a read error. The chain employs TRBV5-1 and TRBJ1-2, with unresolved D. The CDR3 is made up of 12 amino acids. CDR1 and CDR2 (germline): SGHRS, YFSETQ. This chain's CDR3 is CASSLEGYGYTF. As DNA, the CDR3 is TGTGCCAGCAGCTTAGAAGGTTATGGCTACACCTTC.

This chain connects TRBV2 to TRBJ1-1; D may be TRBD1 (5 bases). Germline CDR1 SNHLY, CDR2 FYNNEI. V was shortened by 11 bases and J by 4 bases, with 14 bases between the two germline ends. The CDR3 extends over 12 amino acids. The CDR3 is CASGKLSTEAFF. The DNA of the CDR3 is TGTGCCTCAGGGAAGTTGAGCACTGAAGCTTTCTTT.